These T cell receptor beta chains were read from a single sample in a study of shared clonotypes between healthy human individuals. Data came from immunoSEQ multiplex PCR; TCRdb stores just in-frame clones and leaves some out. The sample includes over 2 million clones, 90% to 95% of them seen just once. Sequencing was done on a sample of naive CD4+ T cells sorted from blood. The receptors stem from a man aged 18 to 30 in good health. CDR3s include the opening cysteine and the closing phenylalanine or tryptophan. The D gene is left open where the match is weak. The listing skips clone size in some rows; elsewhere it reads once, few, many or a size class.

size,length,D,V,J,CDR3,DNA
.,12,.,TRBV5-5,TRBJ2-5,CASSPTWGTQYF,TGTGCCAGCAGTCCTACCTGGGGGACCCAGTACTTC
.,14,TRBD1,TRBV5-4,TRBJ1-1,CASSSGQGRTEAFF,TGTGCCAGCAGCTCGGGACAGGGCCGCACTGAAGCTTTCTTT
.,16,TRBD1,TRBV5-1,TRBJ2-7,CASSSGPTGTTYEQYF,TGCGCCAGCAGCTCGGGCCCGACAGGGACAACCTACGAGCAGTACTTC
many,14,TRBD1,TRBV10-3,TRBJ2-7,CAISGDRGNYEQYF,TGTGCCATCAGTGGGGACAGGGGGAACTACGAGCAGTACTTC
once,11,.,TRBV30,TRBJ1-2,CAWNFRNGYTF,TGTGCCTGGAACTTCAGGAATGGCTACACCTTC
.,12,.,TRBV5-6,TRBJ2-7,CASSRELYEQYF,TGTGCCAGCAGCCGAGAACTTTACGAGCAGTACTTC
once,14,.,TRBV7-2,TRBJ2-1,CASSLAGVADEQFF,TGTGCCAGCAGCTTAGCGGGAGTGGCTGATGAGCAGTTCTTC
.,14,.,TRBV5-1,TRBJ1-2,CASSLEANSEGYTF,TGCGCCAGCAGCTTGGAAGCCAACTCCGAAGGCTACACCTTC
.,14,.,TRBV2,TRBJ2-2,CASRVTILTGELFF,TGTGCCAGCCGAGTGACCATACTCACCGGGGAGCTGTTTTTT
.,14,.,TRBV7-9,TRBJ2-3,CASSLAGTGDTQYF,TGTGCCAGCAGCTTAGCCGGCACCGGAGATACGCAGTATTTT
.,14,TRBD1,TRBV6-5,TRBJ2-7,CASSRDRGRYEQYF,TGTGCCAGCAGCCGTGACAGGGGACGGTACGAGCAGTACTTC
.,15,.,TRBV18,TRBJ1-2,CASSSSNGGNYGYTF,TGTGCCAGCTCATCGTCTAACGGGGGTAACTATGGCTACACCTTC
.,14,TRBD1,TRBV6-6,TRBJ1-2,CASRTGQGAGGYTF,TGTGCCAGCAGGACGGGACAGGGGGCAGGTGGCTACACCTTC
.,16,TRBD1,TRBV5-6,TRBJ2-7,CASSPPGTAASYEQYF,TGTGCCAGCAGCCCGCCCGGGACAGCGGCTTCCTACGAGCAGTACTTC
.,16,.,TRBV7-2,TRBJ2-2,CASNPQEGGYTGELFF,TGTGCCAGCAACCCCCAGGAGGGCGGTTACACCGGGGAGCTGTTTTTT
.,14,TRBD1,TRBV9,TRBJ2-3,CASSAGTGGDTQYF,TGTGCCAGCAGCGCGGGGACAGGGGGAGATACGCAGTATTTT
.,15,.,TRBV5-1,TRBJ1-1,CASRTEPLMNTEAFF,TGCGCCAGCAGAACCGAGCCTTTGATGAACACTGAAGCTTTCTTT
once,18,TRBD2,TRBV5-1,TRBJ2-3,CASSLRRREGLGTDTQYF,TGCGCCAGCAGCTTGCGTCGGCGGGAGGGCCTCGGCACAGATACGCAGTATTTT
.,14,.,TRBV6-4,TRBJ1-6,CASSQEQGTSPLHF,TGTGCCAGCAGTCAAGAACAGGGAACCTCACCCCTCCACTTT
.,18,TRBD1,TRBV7-9,TRBJ1-2,CASSPRGDRGQESYGYTF,TGTGCCAGCAGCCCCCGAGGGGACAGGGGGCAAGAAAGCTATGGCTACACCTTC
.,13,.,TRBV27,TRBJ2-6,CARDLSGANVLTF,TGTGCCAGGGACTTATCAGGGGCCAACGTCCTGACTTTC
.,14,.,TRBV9,TRBJ1-2,CASSVGSWPVGYTF,TGTGCCAGCAGCGTAGGGTCGTGGCCCGTGGGCTACACCTTC
.,14,.,TRBV11-2,TRBJ2-7,CASSSTVGYYEQYF,TGTGCCAGCAGCTCGACAGTGGGGTACTACGAGCAGTACTTC
.,15,.,TRBV19,TRBJ1-2,CASSMGTDLNYGYTF,TGTGCCAGTAGTATGGGGACCGACCTTAACTATGGCTACACCTTC
.,15,.,TRBV27,TRBJ1-1,CASISREGWGTEAFF,TGTGCCAGCATCTCCAGGGAGGGATGGGGCACTGAAGCTTTCTTT
.,14,.,TRBV28,TRBJ1-4,CASSLGGAGEKLFF,TGTGCCAGCAGTTTAGGCGGGGCGGGTGAAAAACTGTTTTTT
.,15,.,TRBV5-6,TRBJ2-5,CASSLFGQGEETQYF,TGTGCCAGCAGCTTGTTTGGGCAGGGCGAAGAGACCCAGTACTTC
.,16,.,TRBV11-3,TRBJ1-1,CASSPLPLRTNTEAFF,TGTGCCAGCAGCCCACTCCCCCTCCGGACGAACACTGAAGCTTTCTTT
.,14,.,TRBV12-5,TRBJ2-1,CASESGSSYNEQFF,TGTGCTAGTGAGTCCGGAAGCTCCTACAATGAGCAGTTCTTC
.,13,TRBD2,TRBV11-2,TRBJ2-3,CASSFGGSDTQYF,TGTGCCAGCAGCTTCGGGGGGAGTGATACGCAGTATTTT
once,14,.,TRBV6-5,TRBJ2-3,CASSLWGLTDTQYF,TGTGCCAGCAGCCTATGGGGCCTCACAGATACGCAGTATTTT
.,14,TRBD1,TRBV30,TRBJ1-6,CAWRGQGSGSPLHF,TGTGCCTGGAGAGGACAGGGAAGTGGTTCACCCCTCCACTTT
.,15,TRBD2,TRBV5-1,TRBJ2-7,CASNRDGGDPYEQYF,TGCGCCAGCAACCGGGATGGGGGGGACCCCTACGAGCAGTACTTC
once,14,.,TRBV2,TRBJ1-2,CASSPRTELYGYTF,TGTGCCAGCAGTCCCAGGACCGAGCTCTATGGCTACACCTTC
.,14,.,TRBV2,TRBJ2-1,CASSLPTSINEQFF,TGTGCCAGCAGCCTGCCGACTAGTATAAATGAGCAGTTCTTC
.,13,.,TRBV5-5,TRBJ1-5,CASSRDDHQPQHF,TGTGCCAGCAGTCGGGACGATCATCAGCCCCAGCATTTT